This T cell receptor (beta chain) emerged from a study of regulatory T cells in long-lasting Graves disease. Findings and limits, study-wide: TRBV28, TRBJ1-2 and TRBJ2-5 were segments that persistent disease favored.

This clonotype was observed a handful of times. Its cognate antigen is unknown. The time point: newly diagnosed GD, antithyroid drugs for less than 3 months. Extracted RNA from PBMCs served as the source of the TCR library. Arm-PCR with iRepertoire HTBI primers amplified the CDR3 regions for these TCR beta libraries. TCRdb redid the calling of the multiplex PCR reads with MiXCR, one entry per CDR3 protein. The sample lists under 700,000 distinct CDR3 sequences; around 15% were seen once. This CDR3 contains 13 residues. V was pared by 3 bases and J by 5 bases, with 2 bases of the junction left unmatched. From germline, CDR1 is SGDLS and CDR2 YYNGEE. These sequences were also reported in another study, on T cells in Graves' hyperthyroidism and ophthalmopathy.

The receptor comes from a woman aged 35-60 years with Graves disease. The chain recombines TRBV9 with TRBJ1-2, with 9 bases identical to TRBD1. The sample here was peripheral blood mononuclear cells (PBMCs), taken at new diagnosis, from a patient treated with antithyroid drugs. In nucleotides, the CDR3 is TGTGCCAGCAGCGAGGACAGGGGATATGGCTACACCTTC. It specifies CASSEDRGYGYTF.